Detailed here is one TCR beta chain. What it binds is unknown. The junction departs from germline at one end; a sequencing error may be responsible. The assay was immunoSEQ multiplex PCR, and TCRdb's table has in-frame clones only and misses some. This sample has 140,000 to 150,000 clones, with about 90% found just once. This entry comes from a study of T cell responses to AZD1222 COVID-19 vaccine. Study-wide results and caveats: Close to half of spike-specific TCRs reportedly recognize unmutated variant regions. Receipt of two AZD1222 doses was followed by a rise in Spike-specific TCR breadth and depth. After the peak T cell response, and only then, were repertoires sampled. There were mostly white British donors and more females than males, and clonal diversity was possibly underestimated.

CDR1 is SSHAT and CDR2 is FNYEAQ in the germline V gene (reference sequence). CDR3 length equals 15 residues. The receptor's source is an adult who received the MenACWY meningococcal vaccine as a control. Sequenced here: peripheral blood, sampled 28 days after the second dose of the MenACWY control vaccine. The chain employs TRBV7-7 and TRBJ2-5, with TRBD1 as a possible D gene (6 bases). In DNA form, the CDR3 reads TGTGCTAGCAGCTTAGGGCCAGGGGTGTCAGAGACCCAGTACTTC. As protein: CASSLGPGVSETQYF.